The TCR beta chain described here comes from a study of T cell responses to AZD1222 COVID-19 vaccine. Study as a whole: Second doses were pooled across both intervals (about 4 or about 12 weeks). Study outcomes and limitations: The donor cohort was predominantly white British with a female majority, and clonal diversity may have been underestimated. Nearly half of unique spike-specific TCRs reportedly avoided B.1.351 and B.1.1.7 mutated regions. Compared with day 0, the breadth and depth of the Spike-specific TCR repertoire rose significantly after two doses of AZD1222.

In the case of this clone: Its antigen remains unidentified.

This CDR3 region has 15 residues. J was trimmed by 1 base and V by 3 bases; bases with no gene match: 5. CDR1 is KGHSH and CDR2 is LQKENI in the germline V gene. Profiled with immunoSEQ multiplex PCR; TCRdb holds only in-frame clones, not every one. The sample has approximately 100,000 clones, around 94% seen once. The sequence came from an adult in good health. The specimen comprised peripheral blood, sampled on day 0 of AZD1222 vaccination. V and J are TRBV18 and TRBJ1-1; 7 bases are a match to TRBD1. In nucleotides, the CDR3 is TGTGCCAGCTCACCCGACAGGGTTTCGAACACTGAAGCTTTCTTT. Its translation is CASSPDRVSNTEAFF.